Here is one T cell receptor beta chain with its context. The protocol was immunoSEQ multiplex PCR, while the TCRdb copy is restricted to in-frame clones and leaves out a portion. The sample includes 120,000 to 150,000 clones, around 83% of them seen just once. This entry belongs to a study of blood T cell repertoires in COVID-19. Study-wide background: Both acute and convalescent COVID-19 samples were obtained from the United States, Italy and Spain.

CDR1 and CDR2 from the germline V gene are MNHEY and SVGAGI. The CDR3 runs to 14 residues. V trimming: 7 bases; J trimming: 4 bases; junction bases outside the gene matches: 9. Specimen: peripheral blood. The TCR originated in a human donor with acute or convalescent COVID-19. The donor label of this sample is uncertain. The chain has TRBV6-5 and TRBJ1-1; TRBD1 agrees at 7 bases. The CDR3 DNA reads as TGTGCCAGCACCGACGCGACAGGGCGCACTGAAGCTTTCTTT. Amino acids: CASTDATGRTEAFF.